Shown below are 5 T cell receptor beta chains from a single sample sequenced in a study of glioma-infiltrating T cells. The iRepertoire nested amplicon-rescue multiplex PCR amplified TCR alpha and beta CDR3s from RNA. TCRdb redid the calling of the multiplex PCR reads with MiXCR, one entry per CDR3 protein. The sample yields around 120,000 distinct CDR3 sequences, 20% to 25% seen once. The sample comprised glioma tissue, nonneoplastic brain tissue, or PBMCs (not recorded which). All receptors come from a human donor with low-grade glioma or glioblastoma, undergoing nonglioma brain surgery, or in good health (not recorded which).

The chain employs TRBV5-4 and TRBJ1-6; weak D call: TRBD1 (5 bases). Between the trimmed V and J ends, which lost 1 base and 6 bases, there was a span of 8 bases. The CDR3 spans 14 residues. In germline, CDR1 is SGHNT, CDR2 YYREEE (reference sequence). The CDR3 loop reads CASSLTGGNSPLHF. The DNA for the CDR3 is TGTGCCAGCAGCTTGACGGGGGGTAATTCACCCCTCCACTTT.

This clonotype was observed at least ten times. The J gene is TRBJ2-7, the V gene TRBV20-1; 7 bases match TRBD1. With 1 base clipped from V and 0 bases from J, the junction kept 6 bases outside the gene matches. Looked up from germline, CDR1 is DFQATT and CDR2 is SNEGSKA (reference sequence). The CDR3 spans 15 residues. This CDR3 reads CSARAPTGTSYEQYV. The CDR3 DNA reads TGCAGTGCTAGAGCTCCGACAGGGACCTCCTACGAGCAGTACGTC.

This clonotype was seen ten or more times. V is TRBV20-1 and J is TRBJ2-5; TRBD1 might be the D (6 bases). With 3 bases removed from V and 4 bases from J, the gap between germline ends came to 12 bases. Germline V lookup: CDR1 DFQATT, CDR2 SNEGSKA (reference sequence). This CDR3 has 13 residues. The CDR3 DNA reads TGCAGTGCTAGGCACAGGGTGCGAGAGACCCAGTACTTC. Encoded protein: CSARHRVRETQYF.

The chain employs TRBV7-9 and TRBJ2-3; 7 positions match TRBD2. The CDR3 is 13 amino acids. The germline V gene encodes CDR1 SEHNR and CDR2 FQNEAQ (reference sequence). Germline trimming cut 9 bases from V and 0 bases from J; bases unmatched to any gene: 3. The CDR3: CASAGVSTDTQYF. The CDR3 DNA follows: TGTGCCAGTGCGGGGGTGAGCACAGATACGCAGTATTTT.

This clonotype has only a few counts. The chain carries TRBV6-2 or TRBV6-3 and TRBJ1-3; TRBD1 might be the D (5 bases). Trimming left V 6 bases short and J 0 bases short, with 12 bases between. CDR1 is MNHEY, CDR2 SVGEGT, per germline. The CDR3 is 15 residues long. The CDR3 loop is CASSRTGHSGNTIYF. Written as DNA, the CDR3 is TGTGCCAGCAGCCGGACGGGGCACTCTGGAAACACCATATATTTT.